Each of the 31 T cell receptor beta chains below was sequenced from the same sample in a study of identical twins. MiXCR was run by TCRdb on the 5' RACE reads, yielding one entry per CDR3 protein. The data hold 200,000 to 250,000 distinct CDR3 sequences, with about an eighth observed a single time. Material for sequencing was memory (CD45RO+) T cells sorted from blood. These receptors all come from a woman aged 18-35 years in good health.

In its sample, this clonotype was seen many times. In DNA form, the CDR3 reads TGTGCCAGCAGCCAATTATTCGGACAGGGGGCGCATGAGCAGTTCTTC. Its translation: CASSQLFGQGAHEQFF. This chain links TRBV14 with TRBJ2-1; the match to TRBD1 covers 11 bases. Germline loops: CDR1 SGHDN, CDR2 FVKESK. The V gene end was trimmed by 2 bases and the J gene end by 8 bases; junction bases not matched to a gene: 8. The CDR3 length is 16 residues. The variable domain in full, completed from reference TRBV14 and TRBJ2-1, reads EAGVTQFPSHSVIEKGQTVTLRCDPISGHDNLYWYRRVMGKEIKFLLHFVKESKQDESGMPNNRFLAERTGGTYSTLKVQPAELEDSGVYFCASSQLFGQGAHEQFFGPGTRLTVL.

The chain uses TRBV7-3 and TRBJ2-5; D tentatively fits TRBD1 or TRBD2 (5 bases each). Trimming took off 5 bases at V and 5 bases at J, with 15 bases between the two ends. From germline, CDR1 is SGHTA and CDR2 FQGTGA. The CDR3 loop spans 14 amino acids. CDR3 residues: CASSPTSWGETQYF. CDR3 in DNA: TGTGCCAGCAGCCCCACCTCATGGGGGGAGACCCAGTACTTC.

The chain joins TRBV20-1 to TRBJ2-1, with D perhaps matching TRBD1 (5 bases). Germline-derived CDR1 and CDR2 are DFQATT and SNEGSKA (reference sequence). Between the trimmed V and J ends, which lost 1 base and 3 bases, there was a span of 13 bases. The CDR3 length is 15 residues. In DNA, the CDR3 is TGCAGTGCTAGAGCGTTGGGGCGGAACTACAATGAGCAGTTCTTC. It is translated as CSARALGRNYNEQFF.

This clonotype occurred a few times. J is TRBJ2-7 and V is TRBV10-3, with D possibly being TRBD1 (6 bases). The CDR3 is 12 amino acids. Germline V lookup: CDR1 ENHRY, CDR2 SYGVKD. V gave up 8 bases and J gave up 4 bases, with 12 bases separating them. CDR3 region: CAIGTQQYEQYF. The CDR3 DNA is TGTGCCATCGGGACACAACAGTACGAGCAGTACTTC.

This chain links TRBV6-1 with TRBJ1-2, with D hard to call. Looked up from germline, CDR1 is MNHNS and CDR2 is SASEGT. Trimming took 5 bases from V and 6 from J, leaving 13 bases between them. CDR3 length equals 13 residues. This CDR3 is CASSLASLDGYTF. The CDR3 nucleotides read TGTGCCAGCAGTCTTGCCAGTCTTGATGGCTACACCTTC.

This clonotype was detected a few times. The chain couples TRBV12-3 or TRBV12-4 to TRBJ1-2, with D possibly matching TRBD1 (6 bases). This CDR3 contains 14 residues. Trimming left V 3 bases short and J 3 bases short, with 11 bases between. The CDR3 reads CASSFGGRYYGYTF. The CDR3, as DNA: TGTGCCAGCAGTTTTGGGGGCAGGTACTATGGCTACACCTTC.

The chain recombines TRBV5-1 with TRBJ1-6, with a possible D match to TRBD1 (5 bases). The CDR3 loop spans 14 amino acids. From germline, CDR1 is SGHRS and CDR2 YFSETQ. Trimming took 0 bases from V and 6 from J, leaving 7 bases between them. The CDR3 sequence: CASSLEGPNSPLHF. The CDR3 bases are TGCGCCAGCAGCTTGGAGGGGCCTAATTCACCCCTCCACTTT. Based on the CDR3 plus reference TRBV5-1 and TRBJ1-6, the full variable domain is KAGVTQTPRYLIKTRGQQVTLSCSPISGHRSVSWYQQTPGQGLQFLFEYFSETQRNKGNFPGRFSGRQFSNSRSEMNVSTLELGDSALYLCASSLEGPNSPLHFGNGTRLTVT.

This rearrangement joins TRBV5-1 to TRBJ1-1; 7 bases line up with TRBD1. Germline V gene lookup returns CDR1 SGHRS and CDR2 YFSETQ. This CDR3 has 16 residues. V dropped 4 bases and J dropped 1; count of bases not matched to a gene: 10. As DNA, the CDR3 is TGCGCCAGCAGCCAAAACCGGGGACAGTCGAACACTGAAGCTTTCTTT. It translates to CASSQNRGQSNTEAFF.

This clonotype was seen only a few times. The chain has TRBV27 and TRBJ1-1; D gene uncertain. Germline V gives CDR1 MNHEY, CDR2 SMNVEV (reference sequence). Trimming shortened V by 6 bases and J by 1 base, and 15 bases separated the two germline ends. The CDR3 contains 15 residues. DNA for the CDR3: TGTGCCAGCAGACCCTGGTCGGGCAAGAACACTGAAGCTTTCTTT. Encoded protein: CASRPWSGKNTEAFF.

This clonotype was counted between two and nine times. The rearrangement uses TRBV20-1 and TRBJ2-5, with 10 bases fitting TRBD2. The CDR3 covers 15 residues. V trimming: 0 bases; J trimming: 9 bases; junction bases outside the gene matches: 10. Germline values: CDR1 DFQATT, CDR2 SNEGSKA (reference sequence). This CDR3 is CSAREEGASGSPQYF. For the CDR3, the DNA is TGCAGTGCTAGAGAGGAGGGGGCTAGCGGGAGTCCCCAGTACTTC.

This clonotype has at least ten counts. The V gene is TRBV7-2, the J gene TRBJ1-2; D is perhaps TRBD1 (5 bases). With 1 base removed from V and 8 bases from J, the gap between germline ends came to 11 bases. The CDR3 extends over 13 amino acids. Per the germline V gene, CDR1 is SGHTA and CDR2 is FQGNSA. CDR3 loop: CASSLGDRRGYTF. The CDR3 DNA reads TGTGCCAGCAGCTTAGGGGACCGGCGGGGCTACACCTTC.

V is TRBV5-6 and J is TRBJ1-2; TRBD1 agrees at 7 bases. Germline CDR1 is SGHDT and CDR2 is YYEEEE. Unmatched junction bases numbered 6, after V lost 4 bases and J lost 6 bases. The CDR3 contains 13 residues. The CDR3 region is CASSLDRFHGYTF. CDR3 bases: TGTGCCAGCAGCCTGGACAGGTTCCATGGCTACACCTTC.

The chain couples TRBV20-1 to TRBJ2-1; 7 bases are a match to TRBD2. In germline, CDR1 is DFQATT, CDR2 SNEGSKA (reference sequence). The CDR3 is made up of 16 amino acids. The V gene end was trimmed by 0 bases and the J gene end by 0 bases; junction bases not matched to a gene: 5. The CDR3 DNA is TGCAGTGCTAGAGACCCAGCGGGGAGCTCCTACAATGAGCAGTTCTTC. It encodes CSARDPAGSSYNEQFF.

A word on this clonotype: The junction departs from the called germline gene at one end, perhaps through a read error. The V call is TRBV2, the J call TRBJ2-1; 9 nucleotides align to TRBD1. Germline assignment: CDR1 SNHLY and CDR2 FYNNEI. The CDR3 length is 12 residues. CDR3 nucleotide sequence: TGTGCCAGCAGTGAAGTCGGGACAGGGAGGCAGTTC. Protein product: CASSEVGTGRQF.

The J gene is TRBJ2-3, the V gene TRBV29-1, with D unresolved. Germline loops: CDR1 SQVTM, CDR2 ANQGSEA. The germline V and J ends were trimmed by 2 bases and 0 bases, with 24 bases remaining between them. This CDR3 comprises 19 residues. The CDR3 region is CSVEYRRIPDGSSTDTQYF. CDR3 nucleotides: TGCAGCGTTGAATACCGTCGGATCCCTGACGGGTCTAGCACAGATACGCAGTATTTT.

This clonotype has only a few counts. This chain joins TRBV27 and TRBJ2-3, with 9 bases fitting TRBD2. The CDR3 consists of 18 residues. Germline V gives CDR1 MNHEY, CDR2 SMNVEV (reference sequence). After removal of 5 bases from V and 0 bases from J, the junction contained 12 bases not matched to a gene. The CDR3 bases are TGTGCCAGCAGTCCCAACCCCCAGGGACTAGCTAGCACAGATACGCAGTATTTT. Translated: CASSPNPQGLASTDTQYF.

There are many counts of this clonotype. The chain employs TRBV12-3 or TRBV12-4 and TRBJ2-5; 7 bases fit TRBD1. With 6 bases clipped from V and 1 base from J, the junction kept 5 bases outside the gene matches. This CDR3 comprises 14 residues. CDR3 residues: CASSPGQLQETQYF. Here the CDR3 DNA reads TGTGCCAGCAGCCCGGGACAGCTCCAAGAGACCCAGTACTTC.

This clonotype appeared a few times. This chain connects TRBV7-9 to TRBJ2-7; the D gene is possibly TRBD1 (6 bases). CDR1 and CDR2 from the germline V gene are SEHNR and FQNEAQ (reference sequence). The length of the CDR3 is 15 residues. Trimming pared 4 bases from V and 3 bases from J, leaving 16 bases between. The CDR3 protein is CASSSIDRFVYEQYF. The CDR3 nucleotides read TGTGCCAGCAGCTCGATAGACAGGTTTGTCTACGAGCAGTACTTC.

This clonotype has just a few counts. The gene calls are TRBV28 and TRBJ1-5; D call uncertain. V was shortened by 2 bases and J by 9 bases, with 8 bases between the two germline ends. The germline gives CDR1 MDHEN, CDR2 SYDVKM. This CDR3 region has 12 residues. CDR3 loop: CASSLRSLPQHF. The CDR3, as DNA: TGTGCCAGCAGTTTAAGGAGCCTGCCCCAGCATTTT. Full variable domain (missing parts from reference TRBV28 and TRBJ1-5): DVKVTQSSRYLVKRTGEKVFLECVQDMDHENMFWYRQDPGLGLRLIYFSYDVKMKEKGDIPEGYSVSREKKERFSLILESASTNQTSMYLCASSLRSLPQHFGDGTRLSIL.

CDR3 protein: CSAWEGWSGEQYF. The CDR3 DNA is TGCAGTGCCTGGGAAGGATGGAGTGGCGAGCAGTACTTC. The rearrangement joins TRBV20-1 to TRBJ2-7; D gene uncertain. The CDR3 has 13 amino acids. Trimming took 6 bases from V and 6 from J, leaving 18 bases between them. CDR1 and CDR2 from the germline V gene are DFQATT and SNEGSKA (reference sequence).

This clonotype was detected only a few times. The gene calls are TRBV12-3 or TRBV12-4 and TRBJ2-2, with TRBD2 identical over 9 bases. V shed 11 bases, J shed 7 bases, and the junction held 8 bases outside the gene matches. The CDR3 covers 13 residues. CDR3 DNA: TGTGCCGCGGGGGGGGGACTACTCGGGGAGCTGTTTTTT. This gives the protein CAAGGGLLGELFF.

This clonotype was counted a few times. DNA of the CDR3: TGTGCCAGCAGTTACGGGGGAGCTAACTATGGCTACACCTTC. Translating gives CASSYGGANYGYTF. The chain links TRBV6-2 or TRBV6-3 to TRBJ1-2; D may be TRBD1 (5 bases). The V gene lost 2 bases and the J gene lost 0 bases, with 7 bases spanning the gap. This CDR3 is built from 14 residues. The germline CDR1 and CDR2 sequences are MNHEY and SVGEGT.

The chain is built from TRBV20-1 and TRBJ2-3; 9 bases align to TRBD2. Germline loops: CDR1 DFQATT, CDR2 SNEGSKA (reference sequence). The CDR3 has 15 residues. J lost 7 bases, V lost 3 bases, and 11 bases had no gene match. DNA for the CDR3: TGCAGTGCTAGCAAAGCTAGCGGGATCACTTATACGCAGTATTTT. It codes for CSASKASGITYTQYF.

CDR3 residues: CASSQGHSSGANVLTF. Written as DNA, the CDR3 is TGTGCCAGTAGCCAGGGACATAGCTCTGGGGCCAACGTCCTGACTTTC. V is TRBV19 and J is TRBJ2-6, with a weak D call TRBD1 (6 bases). The CDR3 length is 16 residues. V lost 6 bases, J lost 0 bases, and 12 bases lay in between. From germline, CDR1 is LNHDA and CDR2 SQIVND (reference sequence).

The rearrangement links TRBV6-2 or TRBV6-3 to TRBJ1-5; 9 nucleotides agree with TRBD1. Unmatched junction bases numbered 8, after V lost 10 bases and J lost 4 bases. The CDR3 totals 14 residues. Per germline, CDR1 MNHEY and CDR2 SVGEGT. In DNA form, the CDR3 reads TGTGCCACCCGGGACAGGGTACCGAATCAGCCCCAGCATTTT. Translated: CATRDRVPNQPQHF.

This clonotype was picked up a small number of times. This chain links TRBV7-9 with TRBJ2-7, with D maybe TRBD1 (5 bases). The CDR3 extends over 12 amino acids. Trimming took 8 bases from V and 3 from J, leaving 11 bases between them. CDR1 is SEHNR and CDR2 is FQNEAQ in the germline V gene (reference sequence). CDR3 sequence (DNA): TGTGCCAGCGGCCACCAGGGCTACGAGCAGTACTTC. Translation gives CASGHQGYEQYF.

The CDR3 sequence: CASSQSSGVNTGELFF. The CDR3 region has the DNA TGTGCCAGCAGCCAATCCAGCGGGGTTAACACCGGGGAGCTGTTTTTT. The V gene is TRBV4-2, the J gene TRBJ2-2; 7 nucleotides agree with TRBD2. V was pared by 2 bases and J by 2 bases, with 5 bases of the junction left unmatched. The CDR3 consists of 16 residues. Per the germline V gene, CDR1 is LGHNA and CDR2 is YNFKEQ.

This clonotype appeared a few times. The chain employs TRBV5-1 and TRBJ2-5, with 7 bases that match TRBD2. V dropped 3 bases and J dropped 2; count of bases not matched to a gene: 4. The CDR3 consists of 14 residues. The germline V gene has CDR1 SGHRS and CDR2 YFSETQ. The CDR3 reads CASSWGGRQETQYF. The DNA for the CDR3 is TGCGCCAGCAGCTGGGGCGGGAGACAAGAGACCCAGTACTTC.

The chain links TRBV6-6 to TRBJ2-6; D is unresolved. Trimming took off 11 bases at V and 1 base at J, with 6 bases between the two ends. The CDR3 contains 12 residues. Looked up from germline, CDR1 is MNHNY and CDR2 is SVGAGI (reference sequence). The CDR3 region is CAAVSGANVLTF. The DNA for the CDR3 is TGTGCCGCAGTATCTGGGGCCAACGTCCTGACTTTC.

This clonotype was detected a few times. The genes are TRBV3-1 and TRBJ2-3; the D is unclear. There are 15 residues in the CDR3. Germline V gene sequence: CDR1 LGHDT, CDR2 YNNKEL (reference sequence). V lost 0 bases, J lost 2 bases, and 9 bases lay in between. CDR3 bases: TGTGCCAGCAGCCAAGAAAGGCGGATCACAGATACGCAGTATTTT. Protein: CASSQERRITDTQYF.

The CDR3 DNA reads TGTGCCAGCAGCTCTAGCGGGGGGGCCTTGCATACGCAGTATTTT. Its translation is CASSSSGGALHTQYF. The chain combines TRBV11-3 with TRBJ2-3; TRBD2 matches 12 bases. Per germline, CDR1 SGHNT and CDR2 YENEEA. This CDR3 is 15 amino acids long. The trim removed 4 bases at V and 7 bases at J, leaving 6 bases unmatched. Full variable domain (remainder filled in from reference TRBV11-3 and TRBJ2-3): EAGVVQSPRYKIIEKKQPVAFWCNPISGHNTLYWYLQNLGQGPELLIRYENEEAVDDSQLPKDRFSAERLKGVDSTLKIQPAELGDSAVYLCASSSSGGALHTQYFGPGTRLTVL.